This T cell receptor beta chain is drawn from a study of blood T cell repertoires in COVID-19. Assay: immunoSEQ multiplex PCR; the TCRdb copy retains only in-frame clones and omits some. The sample shows 90,000 or so clones, around 83% of them seen only once. The CDR3 sequence is 14 residues long. Germline CDR1 KGHSH, CDR2 LQKENI. The V gene lost 3 bases and the J gene lost 4 bases, with 9 bases spanning the gap. This TCR derives from a man aged 55 to 69 with acute or convalescent COVID-19. The specimen was peripheral blood. The rearrangement uses TRBV18 and TRBJ2-2; maybe TRBD2 (6 bases). CDR3 nucleotide sequence: TGTGCCAGCTCACCGGGACTGAGCACCGGGGAGCTGTTTTTT. This encodes CASSPGLSTGELFF.